One and the same sample provided the 19 T cell receptor beta chains below, sequenced in a study of response to subunit inactivated influenza vaccine. TCRdb re-analysed the RT-PCR reads in MiXCR, keeping a single row per CDR3 protein. This sample has 650,000 to 850,000 distinct CDR3 sequences; approximately 15% occur once, and the top ten carry around 7%. This sample comprised PBMCs from blood, obtained around two weeks before vaccination. These receptors all stem from a man aged 50 or older who received an inactivated influenza vaccine.

This clonotype has a handful of counts. This chain links TRBV20-1 with TRBJ2-7; D unclear. The CDR3 is 13 residues long. V was pared by 0 bases and J by 6 bases, with 12 bases between. Germline CDR1 is DFQATT and CDR2 is SNEGSKA (reference sequence). CDR3 DNA: TGCAGTGCTAGAGACCCGATAGACACCGAGCAGTACTTC. This translates into CSARDPIDTEQYF.

The chain couples TRBV5-1 to TRBJ2-7; D unclear. V lost 3 bases and J 1 base, leaving 11 bases between the germline ends. Germline V lookup: CDR1 SGHRS, CDR2 YFSETQ. The CDR3 loop spans 14 amino acids. CDR3 in amino acids: CASSSQLRSYEQYF. CDR3 DNA sequence: TGCGCCAGCAGCTCCCAGCTTCGATCCTACGAGCAGTACTTC.

This chain joins TRBV25-1 and TRBJ1-2; D is perhaps TRBD1 (5 bases). With 1 base removed from V and 8 bases from J, the gap between germline ends came to 17 bases. The CDR3 runs 15 residues. The germline CDR1 and CDR2 sequences are MGHDK and SYGVNS. The DNA of the CDR3 is TGTGCCAGCAGTGAATCCCCAGGGCCCCTTAACGGCTACACCTTC. Protein product: CASSESPGPLNGYTF.

The rearrangement uses TRBV12-3 or TRBV12-4 and TRBJ2-7; weak D call: TRBD2 (5 bases). The CDR3 spans 14 residues. Trimming pared 5 bases from V and 6 bases from J, leaving 17 bases between. As DNA, the CDR3 is TGTGCCAGCAGTCCCCTCCCCCTCCGGGGCGAGCAGTACTTC. Amino acid sequence: CASSPLPLRGEQYF.

In this sample, this clonotype turned up a few times. The J gene is TRBJ1-1, the V gene TRBV28; maybe TRBD1 (5 bases). V shed 6 bases and J shed 7 bases, with 12 bases lying between them. Germline V gene lookup returns CDR1 MDHEN and CDR2 SYDVKM. The CDR3 loop spans 12 amino acids. CDR3 in DNA: TGTGCCAGCAGCCTACAGGAGCTTGAAGCTTTCTTT. It yields the protein CASSLQELEAFF.

J is TRBJ2-2 and V is TRBV28; D not resolved. The CDR3 sequence is 15 residues long. Germline V gives CDR1 MDHEN, CDR2 SYDVKM. V was trimmed by 1 base and J by 2 bases, leaving 8 bases between them. CDR3 amino acids: CASSLSSGNTGELFF. The DNA of the CDR3 is TGTGCCAGCAGTTTATCATCAGGAAACACCGGGGAGCTGTTTTTT.

The table lists this clonotype with many counts. The V and J genes are TRBV29-1 and TRBJ2-5; 7 bases fit TRBD2. Trimming at V came to 7 bases and at J to 7 bases, leaving 6 bases not matched to a gene. Germline CDR1 SQVTM, CDR2 ANQGSEA. This CDR3 is 11 amino acids long. CDR3 protein: CSAGLVGTQYF. CDR3 bases: TGCAGCGCCGGACTAGTTGGGACCCAGTACTTC.

This clonotype has just a few counts. The rearrangement joins TRBV18 to TRBJ2-6, with 8 bases aligning to TRBD1. J was trimmed by 2 bases and V by 5 bases; bases with no gene match: 5. Germline V gene data show CDR1 as KGHSH and CDR2 as LQKENI. The CDR3 is 16 residues long. CDR3 sequence reads: CASSTGQGTGANVLTF. CDR3 DNA: TGTGCCAGCTCAACCGGACAGGGAACTGGGGCCAACGTCCTGACTTTC.

This clonotype has a count of ten or more. The chain carries TRBV4-2 and TRBJ1-1; D ambiguous. Trimming left V 0 bases short and J 1 base short, with 9 bases between. Germline loops: CDR1 LGHNA, CDR2 YNFKEQ. The CDR3 has 15 residues. As DNA, the CDR3 is TGTGCCAGCAGCCAAGAAGACATGCCGAACACTGAAGCTTTCTTT. Its translation: CASSQEDMPNTEAFF.

The rearrangement joins TRBV30 to TRBJ2-5; TRBD2 aligns across 7 bases. The CDR3 covers 13 residues. Germline trimming cut 4 bases from V and 2 bases from J; bases unmatched to any gene: 4. The germline V gene encodes CDR1 GTSNPN and CDR2 SVGIG (reference sequence). The CDR3 DNA reads TGTGCCTGGATAAGCGGGAATCAAGAGACCCAGTACTTC. Translated, it gives CAWISGNQETQYF. The whole variable domain, filled in from reference TRBV30 and TRBJ2-5, reads SQTIHQWPATLVQPVGSPLSLECTVEGTSNPNLYWYRQAAGRGLQLLFYSVGIGQISSEVPQNLSASRPQDRQFILSSKKLLLSDSGFYLCAWISGNQETQYFGPGTRLLVL.

This clonotype was seen only a few times. Written as DNA, the CDR3 is TGTGCCAGCAGCCAAGATAGACTAGCGGTTTCAGATACGCAGTATTTT. This codes for CASSQDRLAVSDTQYF. The chain uses TRBV3-1 and TRBJ2-3; 9 nucleotides agree with TRBD2. Germline CDR1 and CDR2: LGHDT and YNNKEL (reference sequence). With 0 bases clipped from V and 4 bases from J, the junction kept 5 bases outside the gene matches. The length of the CDR3 is 16 residues.

This clonotype has a handful of counts. The chain joins TRBV27 to TRBJ2-5, with D tentatively TRBD1 or TRBD2 (5 bases each). The germline gives CDR1 MNHEY, CDR2 SMNVEV (reference sequence). CDR3 size: 15 residues. The V gene lost 2 bases and the J gene lost 1 base, with 11 bases spanning the gap. The CDR3 DNA reads TGTGCCAGCAGTTTAGTGCCGGGACCCCAAGAGACCCAGTACTTC. Residues: CASSLVPGPQETQYF.

The gene calls are TRBV3-1 and TRBJ1-2, with 8 bases identical to TRBD1. CDR1 LGHDT and CDR2 YNNKEL come from the germline V gene (reference sequence). The CDR3 extends over 14 amino acids. Trimming cost V 2 bases and J 10 bases; bases outside gene matches: 9. CDR3: CASSQTRTGIFYTF. The CDR3 nucleotides are TGTGCCAGCAGCCAAACTCGGACAGGGATTTTCTACACCTTC. The entire variable domain, with the rest obtained from reference TRBV3-1 and TRBJ1-2, is as follows: DTAVSQTPKYLVTQMGNDKSIKCEQNLGHDTMYWYKQDSKKFLKIMFSYNNKELIINETVPNRFSPKSPDKAHLNLHINSLELGDSAVYFCASSQTRTGIFYTFGSGTRLTVV.

This clonotype was counted a few times. The rearrangement links TRBV6-1 to TRBJ2-1; 10 nucleotides agree with TRBD2. The V gene end was trimmed by 5 bases and the J gene end by 10 bases; junction bases not matched to a gene: 11. In germline, CDR1 is MNHNS, CDR2 SASEGT. The CDR3 sequence is 15 residues long. The CDR3 loop reads CASSKTSGVGREQFF. The CDR3 region has the DNA TGTGCCAGCAGTAAAACTAGCGGGGTGGGCCGGGAGCAGTTCTTC.

The chain employs TRBV12-3 or TRBV12-4 and TRBJ1-2, with D perhaps matching TRBD1 (5 bases). The CDR3 runs 16 residues. Trimming left V 6 bases short and J 7 bases short, with 24 bases between. The CDR3: CASRGPTETVDGGYTF. In DNA form, the CDR3 reads TGTGCCAGCAGAGGTCCGACTGAGACAGTTGATGGTGGCTACACCTTC.

This clonotype has just a few counts. The chain combines TRBV20-1 with TRBJ2-1; D unclear. V was pared by 0 bases and J by 5 bases, with 8 bases between. Germline V gives CDR1 DFQATT, CDR2 SNEGSKA (reference sequence). The CDR3 has 13 residues. The CDR3 DNA reads TGCAGTGCTAGAGATTTGACTCACAATGAGCAGTTCTTC. Amino acid sequence: CSARDLTHNEQFF.

The genes are TRBV20-1 and TRBJ2-1, with D unresolved. Looked up from germline, CDR1 is DFQATT and CDR2 is SNEGSKA (reference sequence). CDR3 length: 12 residues. The V and J ends lost 2 bases and 5 bases respectively, with 7 bases between them. The CDR3 loop is CSARSVHNEQFF. CDR3 DNA: TGCAGTGCTAGATCGGTGCACAATGAGCAGTTCTTC.

In this sample, this clonotype turned up a few times. As DNA, the CDR3 is TGCGCCAGCCGCGGATTCGCAGATACGCAGTATTTT. This encodes CASRGFADTQYF. The chain recombines TRBV5-1 with TRBJ2-3, with D uncertain. Germline CDR1 is SGHRS and CDR2 is YFSETQ. This CDR3 comprises 12 residues. With 7 bases removed from V and 4 bases from J, the gap between germline ends came to 10 bases. Based on the CDR3 plus reference TRBV5-1 and TRBJ2-3, the full variable domain is KAGVTQTPRYLIKTRGQQVTLSCSPISGHRSVSWYQQTPGQGLQFLFEYFSETQRNKGNFPGRFSGRQFSNSRSEMNVSTLELGDSALYLCASRGFADTQYFGPGTRLTVL.

This clonotype was detected a few times. The rearrangement links TRBV3-1 to TRBJ2-3; a weak D match, TRBD1 (6 bases). The CDR3 covers 17 residues. Trimming left V 0 bases short and J 1 base short, with 14 bases between. CDR1 is LGHDT and CDR2 is YNNKEL in the germline V gene (reference sequence). CDR3 amino acids: CASSQDVKGVCTDTQYF. The CDR3 bases are TGTGCCAGCAGCCAAGATGTTAAGGGGGTTTGCACAGATACGCAGTATTTT.